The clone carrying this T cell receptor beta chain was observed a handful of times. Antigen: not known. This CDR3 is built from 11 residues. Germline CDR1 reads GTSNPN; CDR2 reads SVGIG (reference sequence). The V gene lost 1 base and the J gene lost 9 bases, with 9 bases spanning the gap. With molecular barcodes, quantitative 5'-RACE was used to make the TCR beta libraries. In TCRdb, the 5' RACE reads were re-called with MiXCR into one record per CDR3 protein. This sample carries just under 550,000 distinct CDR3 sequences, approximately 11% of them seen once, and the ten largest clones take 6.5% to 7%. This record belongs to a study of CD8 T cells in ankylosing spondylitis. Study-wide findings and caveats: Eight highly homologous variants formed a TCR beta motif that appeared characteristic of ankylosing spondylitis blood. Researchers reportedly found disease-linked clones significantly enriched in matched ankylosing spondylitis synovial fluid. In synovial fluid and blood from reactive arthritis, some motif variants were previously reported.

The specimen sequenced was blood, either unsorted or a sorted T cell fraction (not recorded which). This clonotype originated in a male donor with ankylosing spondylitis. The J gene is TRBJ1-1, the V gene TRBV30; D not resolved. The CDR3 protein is CAWSGVTKAFF. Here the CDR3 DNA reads TGTGCCTGGAGTGGGGTCACAAAAGCTTTCTTT.